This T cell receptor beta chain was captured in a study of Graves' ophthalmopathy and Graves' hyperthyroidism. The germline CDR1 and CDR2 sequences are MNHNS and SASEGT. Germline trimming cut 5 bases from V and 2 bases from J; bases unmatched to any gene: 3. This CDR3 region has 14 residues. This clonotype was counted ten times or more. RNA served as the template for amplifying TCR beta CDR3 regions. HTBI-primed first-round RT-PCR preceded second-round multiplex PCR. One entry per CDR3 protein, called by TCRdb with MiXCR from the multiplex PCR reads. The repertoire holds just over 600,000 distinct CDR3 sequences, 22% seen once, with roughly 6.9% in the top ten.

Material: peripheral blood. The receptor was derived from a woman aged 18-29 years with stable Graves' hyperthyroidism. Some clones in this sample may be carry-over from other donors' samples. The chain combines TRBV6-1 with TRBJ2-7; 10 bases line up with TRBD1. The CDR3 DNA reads TGTGCCAGCAGTCCGGGACAGGGGACCTACGAGCAGTACTTC. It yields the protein CASSPGQGTYEQYF.